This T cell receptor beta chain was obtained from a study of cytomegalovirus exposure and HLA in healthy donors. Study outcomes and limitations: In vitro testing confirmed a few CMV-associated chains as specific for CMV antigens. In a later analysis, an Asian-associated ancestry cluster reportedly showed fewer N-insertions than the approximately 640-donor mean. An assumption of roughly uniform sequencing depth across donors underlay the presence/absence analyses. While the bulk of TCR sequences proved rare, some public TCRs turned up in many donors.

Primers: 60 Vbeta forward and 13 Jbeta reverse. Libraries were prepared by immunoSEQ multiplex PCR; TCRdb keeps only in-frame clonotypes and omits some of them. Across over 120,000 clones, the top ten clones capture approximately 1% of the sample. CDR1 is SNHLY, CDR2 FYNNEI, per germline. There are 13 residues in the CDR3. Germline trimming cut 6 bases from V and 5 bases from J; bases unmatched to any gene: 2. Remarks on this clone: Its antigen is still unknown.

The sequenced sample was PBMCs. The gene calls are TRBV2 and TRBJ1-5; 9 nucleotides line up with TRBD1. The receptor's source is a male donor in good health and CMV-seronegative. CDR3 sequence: CASRRTGDQPQHF. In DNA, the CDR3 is TGTGCCAGCAGACGGACAGGGGATCAGCCCCAGCATTTT.